This T cell receptor beta chain emerged from a study of human T cells and chemical hapten exposure. Study in general: Investigators sensitized roughly 2 cm by roughly 2 cm of upper inner arm skin with 2% DPC. Study-wide results and limits: Patch test score was positively correlated with the counts of TCRs that had expanded at PT1.

Germline CDR1 and CDR2: MDHEN and SYDVKM. This CDR3 is 16 amino acids long. The junction had 8 bases not matched to a gene; V was cut back by 3 bases and J by 6 bases. As concerns this clonotype: Its antigen is as yet unknown.

TCRdb reprocessed the RACE reads via MiXCR and lists one record per CDR3 protein. This repertoire shows 80,000 to 95,000 distinct CDR3 sequences, 9.6% found once; its top ten account for approximately 3.8%. The time point here: pre-sensitization, week 0. Noted treatment: therapeutic diphenylcyclopropenone sensitization with weekly scalp DPC. Blood collection happened ahead of applying each patch test. The chain couples TRBV28 to TRBJ2-2; 9 nucleotides align to TRBD1. Sequenced material: whole blood, taken in connection with sensitization to the hapten diphenylcyclopropenone (DPC). This receptor was obtained from a woman in her 40s with alopecia areata. Some clones in this sample may be carry-over from other donors' samples. This chain's CDR3 is CASSLDRGTTSGELFF. The CDR3 DNA reads as TGTGCCAGCAGTTTGGACAGGGGCACTACTTCCGGGGAGCTGTTTTTT.